This passage covers 27 T cell receptor beta chains from one sample sequenced in a study of control samples from healthy donors and cancer patients. Clones were sequenced by immunoSEQ multiplex PCR, and TCRdb holds only the in-frame ones, with some missing. In the table there are 150,000 to 190,000 clones, roughly 93% of which are singletons. Sequencing was performed on blood. Receptor source: a man in his fifties or sixties in good health.

This rearrangement joins TRBV28 to TRBJ1-4, with 7 bases identical to TRBD1. Germline V gene data show CDR1 as MDHEN and CDR2 as SYDVKM. Germline trimming cut 2 bases from V and 4 bases from J; bases unmatched to any gene: 7. There are 16 residues in the CDR3. The CDR3 loop is CASSLTLTGFNEKLFF. The CDR3 coding sequence is TGTGCCAGCAGTTTAACGCTGACAGGGTTTAATGAAAAACTGTTTTTT.

The chain employs TRBV5-1 and TRBJ1-4, with no clear D. The CDR3 runs to 14 residues. V was clipped by 1 base and J by 3 bases, with 7 bases between them. Germline CDR1 and CDR2: SGHRS and YFSETQ. DNA for the CDR3: TGCGCCAGCAGCTTGACAGTATCTAATGAAAAACTGTTTTTT. Its translation is CASSLTVSNEKLFF.

The gene calls are TRBV10-2 and TRBJ2-1; TRBD1 might be the D (6 bases). The CDR3 is made up of 15 amino acids. Germline CDR1 reads WSHSY; CDR2 reads SAAADI. V lost 6 bases and J 6 bases, leaving 18 bases between the germline ends. CDR3 DNA sequence: TGCGCCAGCAGCGCGTTGAGCCAGGGGAGCAATGAGCAGTTCTTC. Translation: CASSALSQGSNEQFF.

This chain joins TRBV5-1 and TRBJ1-2; D remains ambiguous. This CDR3 region has 13 residues. Germline CDR1 is SGHRS and CDR2 is YFSETQ. V lost 0 bases to trimming and J lost 4 bases, with 7 bases between them. The CDR3 loop is CASSLGQSYGYTF. CDR3 DNA sequence: TGCGCCAGCAGCTTGGGGCAAAGCTATGGCTACACCTTC.

J is TRBJ1-5 and V is TRBV27; no definite D call. The germline V and J ends were trimmed by 3 bases and 1 base, with 10 bases remaining between them. This CDR3 comprises 15 residues. Germline V gene data show CDR1 as MNHEY and CDR2 as SMNVEV (reference sequence). CDR3 sequence: CASSLGSWSNQPQHF. CDR3 nucleotides: TGTGCCAGCAGTTTGGGGTCATGGAGCAATCAGCCCCAGCATTTT.

The chain combines TRBV19 with TRBJ1-2; D unclear. V lost 3 bases and J lost 4, with 15 bases in between. Looked up from germline, CDR1 is LNHDA and CDR2 is SQIVND (reference sequence). This CDR3 has 15 amino acids. The CDR3 loop reads CASSIHNLNSYGYTF. CDR3 coding DNA: TGTGCCAGTAGTATCCACAACTTGAACAGCTATGGCTACACCTTC.

The chain couples TRBV7-9 to TRBJ2-3; a possible D gene is TRBD2 (6 bases). The CDR3 contains 17 residues. CDR1 is SEHNR, CDR2 FQNEAQ, per germline (reference sequence). With 6 bases removed from V and 0 bases from J, the gap between germline ends came to 19 bases. As DNA, the CDR3 is TGTGCCAGCAGAAACCGGGACTCTAGAAGGAGCACAGATACGCAGTATTTT. Protein product: CASRNRDSRRSTDTQYF.

The genes are TRBV11-2 and TRBJ2-7; D remains ambiguous. CDR3 length: 14 amino acids. V shed 4 bases and J shed 2 bases, with 12 bases lying between them. Germline V lookup: CDR1 SGHAT, CDR2 FQNNGV. The CDR3 here is CASSSHYRAYEQYF. The DNA of the CDR3 is TGTGCCAGCAGCTCACATTACAGAGCCTACGAGCAGTACTTC.

Turning to this clone: One end of the junction is discordant with germline, which a read error may explain. The rearrangement uses TRBV3-1 (or the pseudogene TRBV3-2) and TRBJ1-1; D may be TRBD1 (5 bases). The CDR3 spans 12 residues. The germline gives CDR1 LGHDT, CDR2 YNNKEL (reference sequence). CDR3 in amino acids: CASSQGGRQLYF. The DNA for the CDR3 is TGTGCCAGCAGCCAAGGGGGACGCCAATTATACTTT.

This clone has just one count. The V gene is TRBV10-1, the J gene TRBJ1-1; D ambiguous. CDR3 length equals 12 residues. Trimming took off 6 bases at V and 1 base at J, with 6 bases between the two ends. Germline assignment: CDR1 WNHNN and CDR2 SYGVQD (reference sequence). The DNA of the CDR3 is TGCGCCAGCAGCCTTGGGAACACTGAAGCTTTCTTT. It is translated as CASSLGNTEAFF.

This chain connects TRBV28 to TRBJ1-1, with 8 bases that match TRBD1. There are 14 residues in the CDR3. Losses at the gene ends were 5 bases for V and 1 base for J; bases not matched to a gene: 3. CDR1 and CDR2 (germline): MDHEN, SYDVKM. The CDR3 region is CASSPGQGNTEAFF. The CDR3 nucleotides read TGTGCCAGCAGTCCAGGACAGGGGAACACTGAAGCTTTCTTT.

The CDR3 DNA reads as TGTGCCAGCAGCCCCGACAGGACCACCTACGAGCAGTACTTC. Protein: CASSPDRTTYEQYF. This chain joins TRBV5-4 and TRBJ2-7; a possible D gene is TRBD1 (6 bases). Germline V CDR1 and CDR2: SGHNT, YYREEE (reference sequence). This CDR3 has 14 amino acids. V was clipped by 4 bases and J by 2 bases, with 13 bases between them.

The genes are TRBV29-1 and TRBJ2-4; D is unclear. Trimming stripped 5 bases from V and 0 bases from J, with 5 bases between. The CDR3 length is 12 residues. CDR1 is SQVTM, CDR2 ANQGSEA, per germline. The CDR3: CSVNLAKNIQYF. In nucleotides, the CDR3 is TGCAGCGTTAACCTAGCCAAAAACATTCAGTACTTC.

The chain couples TRBV5-1 to TRBJ1-5; possible D gene TRBD1, 5 bases. The V and J ends lost 0 bases and 5 bases respectively, with 12 bases between them. The CDR3 loop spans 15 amino acids. From germline, CDR1 is SGHRS and CDR2 YFSETQ. CDR3 protein: CASSLDGRAYQPQHF. In nucleotides, the CDR3 is TGCGCCAGCAGCTTGGACGGCAGGGCCTATCAGCCCCAGCATTTT.

This clone was observed once. J is TRBJ2-2 and V is TRBV6-1; 8 bases match TRBD1. The germline V gene encodes CDR1 MNHNS and CDR2 SASEGT. The CDR3 has 17 residues. The J segment lost 9 bases and the V segment lost 2 bases, leaving 14 bases of the junction unmatched. The CDR3 protein is CASSERRGQQGGRELFF. CDR3 nucleotides: TGTGCCAGCAGTGAACGTCGGGGACAACAGGGGGGCAGGGAGCTGTTTTTT.

The chain employs TRBV6-5 and TRBJ1-3, with D unresolved. Germline V gene lookup returns CDR1 MNHEY and CDR2 SVGAGI. Trimming took 5 bases from V and 2 from J, leaving 10 bases between them. This CDR3 spans 14 amino acids. For the CDR3, the DNA is TGTGCCAGCAGTAGACAAAAGGCTGGAAACACCATATATTTT. Residues: CASSRQKAGNTIYF.

The chain combines TRBV19 with TRBJ1-2; unclear D gene. Trimming left V 0 bases short and J 7 bases short, with 9 bases between. The germline V gene has CDR1 LNHDA and CDR2 SQIVND (reference sequence). The CDR3 extends over 13 amino acids. The CDR3: CASSIDHPSGYTF. CDR3 DNA sequence: TGTGCCAGTAGTATAGATCATCCGAGTGGCTACACCTTC.

This chain uses TRBV10-1 with TRBJ2-7, with TRBD2 matching 11 bases. V lost 4 bases to trimming and J lost 7 bases; unmatched junction nucleotides: 12. CDR1 WNHNN and CDR2 SYGVQD come from the germline V gene (reference sequence). The CDR3 is 16 amino acids. CDR3: CASSASRLAGLGEQYF. CDR3 in DNA: TGCGCCAGCAGTGCGTCGAGACTAGCGGGATTGGGTGAGCAGTACTTC.

J is TRBJ2-1 and V is TRBV27, with TRBD2 matching over 12 bases. The length of the CDR3 is 15 residues. The germline V gene encodes CDR1 MNHEY and CDR2 SMNVEV (reference sequence). Germline trimming cut 8 bases from V and 2 bases from J; bases unmatched to any gene: 4. The CDR3 reads CASQTSGSPYNEQFF. CDR3 nucleotides: TGTGCCAGCCAGACTAGCGGGAGTCCCTACAATGAGCAGTTCTTC.

The CDR3 coding sequence is TGTGCCAGCAGCTTAGGAGTCGGGGGCGGGAGACCAGATACGCAGTATTTT. It translates to CASSLGVGGGRPDTQYF. V is TRBV13 and J is TRBJ2-3, with TRBD2 as a possible D gene (7 bases). V was pared by 0 bases and J by 4 bases, with 17 bases between. Germline V gene sequence: CDR1 PRHDT, CDR2 FYEKMQ (reference sequence). CDR3 length: 17 residues.

The chain is built from TRBV18 and TRBJ2-3; possibly TRBD1 or TRBD2 for D (6 bases each). This CDR3 has 15 residues. Germline CDR1 KGHSH, CDR2 LQKENI. The ends were cut back, 3 bases at V and 0 bases at J, with 10 bases in the middle. In DNA, the CDR3 is TGTGCCAGCTCACCTAGGGGGGCGAGCACAGATACGCAGTATTTT. Protein product: CASSPRGASTDTQYF. Filled out from reference TRBV18 and TRBJ2-3, the complete variable domain reads NAGVMQNPRHLVRRRGQEARLRCSPMKGHSHVYWYRQLPEEGLKFMVYLQKENIIDESGMPKERFSAEFPKEGPSILRIQQVVRGDSAAYFCASSPRGASTDTQYFGPGTRLTVL.

V usage is TRBV11-3 and J usage is TRBJ2-1; D is undetermined. The CDR3 length is 13 residues. Trimming took 6 bases from V and 6 from J, leaving 12 bases between them. Per germline, CDR1 SGHNT and CDR2 YENEEA. The DNA of the CDR3 is TGTGCCAGCAGGGATGGCCGCTCCAATGAGCAGTTCTTC. Encoded protein: CASRDGRSNEQFF.

This clone was seen only a few times. Distinct nucleotide sequences in the sample also encode this CDR3. This chain links TRBV18 with TRBJ1-5; 9 nucleotides align to TRBD1. CDR1 KGHSH and CDR2 LQKENI come from the germline V gene. V lost 2 bases to trimming and J lost 7 bases; unmatched junction nucleotides: 0. The CDR3 extends over 13 amino acids. CDR3 bases: TGTGCCAGCTCACCAGACAGGGGGCAGCCCCAGCATTTT. Translated: CASSPDRGQPQHF.

The chain has TRBV3-1 (or the pseudogene TRBV3-2) and TRBJ2-7; maybe TRBD2 (5 bases). The CDR3 is 13 amino acids. Trimming removed 2 bases from V and 7 bases from J, with 12 bases in between. The germline V gene has CDR1 LGHDT and CDR2 YNNKEL (reference sequence). CDR3 protein: CASSQMLWEEQYF. The CDR3 nucleotides read TGTGCCAGCAGCCAAATGTTGTGGGAGGAGCAGTACTTC.

This chain uses TRBV7-9 with TRBJ2-3; 9 bases are shared with TRBD2. The CDR3 sequence is 13 residues long. V lost 5 bases and J lost 5; bases outside the gene matches: 2. Germline V lookup: CDR1 SEHNR, CDR2 FQNEAQ (reference sequence). CDR3 in DNA: TGTGCCAGCAGCACGACTAGCGGAGATACGCAGTATTTT. This translates into CASSTTSGDTQYF.

Written as DNA, the CDR3 is TGTGCCAGCAGTCTCCGTGGGGGGCCGACCCAGCATTTT. Translated, it gives CASSLRGGPTQHF. The chain recombines TRBV27 with TRBJ1-5; TRBD1 is a possible D gene (6 bases). The V and J ends lost 5 bases and 11 bases respectively, with 16 bases between them. The CDR3 has 13 amino acids. Per the germline V gene, CDR1 is MNHEY and CDR2 is SMNVEV (reference sequence).

V and J are TRBV5-4 and TRBJ1-1; no reliable D call. The CDR3 spans 13 residues. The germline V gene encodes CDR1 SGHNT and CDR2 YYREEE (reference sequence). V was shortened by 4 bases and J by 3 bases, with 10 bases between the two germline ends. CDR3 nucleotides: TGTGCCAGCAGCGGGTTGGAGGACACTGAAGCTTTCTTT. It specifies CASSGLEDTEAFF. Using reference TRBV5-4 and TRBJ1-1 for the parts outside the CDR3, the full variable domain is ETGVTQSPTHLIKTRGQQVTLRCSSQSGHNTVSWYQQALGQGPQFIFQYYREEENGRGNFPPRFSGLQFPNYSSELNVNALELDDSALYLCASSGLEDTEAFFGQGTRLTVV.